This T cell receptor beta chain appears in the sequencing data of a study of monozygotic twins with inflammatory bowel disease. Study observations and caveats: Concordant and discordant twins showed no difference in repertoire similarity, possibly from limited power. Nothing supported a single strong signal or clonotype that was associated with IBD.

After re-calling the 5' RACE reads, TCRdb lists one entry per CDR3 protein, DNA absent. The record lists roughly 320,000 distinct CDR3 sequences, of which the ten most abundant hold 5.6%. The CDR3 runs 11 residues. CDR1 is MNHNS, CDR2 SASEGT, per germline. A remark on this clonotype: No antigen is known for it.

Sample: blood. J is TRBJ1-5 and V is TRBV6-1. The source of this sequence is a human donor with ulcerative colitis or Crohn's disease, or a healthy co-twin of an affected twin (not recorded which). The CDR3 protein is CASSEIQPQHF.